This is a list of T cell receptor beta chains from one sample in a study of PD-L1 blockade in urothelial cancer. Method: immunoSEQ multiplex PCR; TCRdb's copy keeps in-frame clones and lacks some. This repertoire shows around 60,000 clones, under 90% found once; its top ten account for 3.2%. The source material was PBMCs, sampled around atezolizumab (anti-PD-L1) treatment. These receptors came from a man in his 70s with urothelial cancer. Each CDR3 is given with its conserved first and last residue. D genes are given only for firm matches. Size values are once, few and many counts, or a class for expanded clones, and some rows have none.

clone size,D gene,V gene,J gene,CDR3 DNA,CDR3 protein
NA,TRBD2,TRBV7-2,TRBJ2-1,TGTGCCAGCAGCCCTCTTACTAGCGGGAATGAGCAGTTCTTC,CASSPLTSGNEQFF
NA,NA,TRBV6-4,TRBJ2-7,TGTGCCAGCAGTGACCCAAGAACAGGGACATTGAACTCCTACGAGCAGTACTTC,CASSDPRTGTLNSYEQYF
NA,NA,TRBV29-1,TRBJ2-1,TGCAGCGCACCGAAGGGGTATAACTCCTACAATGAGCAGTTCTTC,CSAPKGYNSYNEQFF
NA,NA,TRBV18,TRBJ1-2,TGTGCCAGCTCACCAGACAGCAACTATGGCTACACCTTC,CASSPDSNYGYTF
NA,NA,TRBV5-4,TRBJ2-1,TGTGCCAGCAGCATACAGGGTTACAATGAGCAGTTCTTC,CASSIQGYNEQFF
NA,NA,TRBV11-2,TRBJ1-2,TGTGCCAGCAGCTTAGTGACAGATGGCTACACCTTC,CASSLVTDGYTF
NA,NA,TRBV29-1,TRBJ1-1,TGCAGCGTTGGGGGGGGGCACAAGAACACTGAAGCTTTCTTT,CSVGGGHKNTEAFF
NA,TRBD1,TRBV5-1,TRBJ2-3,TGCGCCAGCAGCTTGGTTGGAGACAGGGTATTAGATACGCAGTATTTT,CASSLVGDRVLDTQYF
NA,TRBD2,TRBV6-1,TRBJ2-2,TGTGCCAGCACTGGACTAGCGGTGAACACCGGGGAGCTGTTTTTT,CASTGLAVNTGELFF
NA,NA,TRBV19,TRBJ1-1,TGTGCCAGTAGTATCGAGGGATTTGGCACTGAAGCTTTCTTT,CASSIEGFGTEAFF
NA,NA,TRBV25-1,TRBJ1-1,TGTGCCAGCAGTGAATCGTTTTCAGGTTCGGCTGAAGCTTTCTTT,CASSESFSGSAEAFF
NA,NA,TRBV19,TRBJ1-2,TGTGCCAGTAGTATAGGACAGCCCCGGAACTATGGCTACACCTTC,CASSIGQPRNYGYTF
NA,NA,TRBV7-9,TRBJ2-7,TGTGCCAGCAGCTCGAGTTCGGACGAGCAGTACTTC,CASSSSSDEQYF
NA,TRBD1,TRBV4-1,TRBJ2-1,TGCGCCAGCAGCCAGGAGCCGGGACAGGGCTCCTACAATGAGCAGTTCTTC,CASSQEPGQGSYNEQFF
NA,TRBD1,TRBV19,TRBJ2-1,TGTGCCAGTAGTCGACAGGGGTTTGGGGATGAGCAGTTCTTC,CASSRQGFGDEQFF
NA,NA,TRBV5-4,TRBJ1-3,TGTGCCAGCAGCTTGGACAACTCTGGAAACACCATATATTTT,CASSLDNSGNTIYF
NA,TRBD2,TRBV5-5,TRBJ2-1,TGTGCCAGCAGCTTGGAGGGGCTAGCGGGAGTCGGGGAGCAGTTCTTC,CASSLEGLAGVGEQFF
NA,NA,TRBV9,TRBJ1-2,TGTGCCAGCAGCGTAGACAGAAACTATGGCTACACCTTC,CASSVDRNYGYTF
few,NA,TRBV13,TRBJ2-5,TGTGCCAGCAGCGTCCAGGGGGGAGAGACCCAGTACTTC,CASSVQGGETQYF
NA,TRBD2,TRBV7-9,TRBJ2-5,TGTGCCAGCAGCTTAGCGGGAGGGGTTGAGACCCAGTACTTC,CASSLAGGVETQYF
few,TRBD1,TRBV19,TRBJ1-1,TGTGCCAGTAGTTCCCCGGGACAGGCGAACACTGAAGCTTTCTTT,CASSSPGQANTEAFF
NA,NA,TRBV19,TRBJ2-1,TGTGCCAGTAGTATAGATAGCCCAGGGTTAGGATACAATGAGCAGTTCTTC,CASSIDSPGLGYNEQFF
NA,NA,TRBV6-1,TRBJ2-1,TGTGCCAGCAAGGGGGGACAGTCGGCGTCCTATGAGCAGTTCTTC,CASKGGQSASYEQFF
NA,TRBD2,TRBV29-1,TRBJ2-5,TGCAGCGTTGGAGCGGGAGCTGGGGTAGAGACCCAGTACTTC,CSVGAGAGVETQYF
NA,TRBD2,TRBV11-2,TRBJ2-3,TGTGCCAGCAGCTCCCGCGGAAAAGAGCGGGAGGGGGGAGATACGCAGTATTTT,CASSSRGKEREGGDTQYF
once,TRBD2,TRBV28,TRBJ2-1,TGTGCCAGCAGCATTTTTGGCGGGAGGGTAAACAATGAGCAGTTCTTC,CASSIFGGRVNNEQFF